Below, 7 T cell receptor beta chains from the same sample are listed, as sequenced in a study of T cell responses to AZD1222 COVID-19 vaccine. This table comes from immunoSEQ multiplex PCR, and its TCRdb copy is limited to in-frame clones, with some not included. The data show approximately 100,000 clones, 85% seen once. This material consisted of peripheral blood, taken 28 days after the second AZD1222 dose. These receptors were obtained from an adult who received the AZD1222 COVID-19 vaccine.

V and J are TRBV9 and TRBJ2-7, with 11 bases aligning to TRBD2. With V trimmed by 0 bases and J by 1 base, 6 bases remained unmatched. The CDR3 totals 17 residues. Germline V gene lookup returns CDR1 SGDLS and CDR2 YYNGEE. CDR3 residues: CASSVDSGGALSYEQYF. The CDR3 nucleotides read TGTGCCAGCAGCGTAGATAGCGGGGGGGCGCTTTCCTACGAGCAGTACTTC. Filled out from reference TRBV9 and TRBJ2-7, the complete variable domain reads DSGVTQTPKHLITATGQRVTLRCSPRSGDLSVYWYQQSLDQGLQFLIQYYNGEERAKGNILERFSAQQFPDLHSELNLSSLELGDSALYFCASSVDSGGALSYEQYFGPGTRLTVT.

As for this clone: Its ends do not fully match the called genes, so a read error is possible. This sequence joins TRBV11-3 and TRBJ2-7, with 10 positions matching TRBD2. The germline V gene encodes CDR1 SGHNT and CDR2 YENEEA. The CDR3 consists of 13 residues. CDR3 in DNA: TGTGCCAGCAGCTTAGGAACTAGCGGGGACCCACACTTC. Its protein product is CASSLGTSGDPHF.

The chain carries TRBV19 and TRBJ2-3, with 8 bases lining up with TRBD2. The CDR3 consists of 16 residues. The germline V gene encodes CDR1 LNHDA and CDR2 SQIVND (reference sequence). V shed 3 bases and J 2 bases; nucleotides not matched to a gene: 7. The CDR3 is CASSIGLALVTDTQYF. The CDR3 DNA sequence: TGTGCCAGTAGTATTGGACTAGCCCTGGTCACAGATACGCAGTATTTT.

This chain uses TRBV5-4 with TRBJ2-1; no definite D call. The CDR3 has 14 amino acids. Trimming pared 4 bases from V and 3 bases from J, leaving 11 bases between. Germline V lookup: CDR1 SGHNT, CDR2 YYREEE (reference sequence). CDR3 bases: TGTGCCAGCAGCCCTCGTAGTCGCTACAATGAGCAGTTCTTC. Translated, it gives CASSPRSRYNEQFF. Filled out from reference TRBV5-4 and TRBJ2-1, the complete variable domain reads ETGVTQSPTHLIKTRGQQVTLRCSSQSGHNTVSWYQQALGQGPQFIFQYYREEENGRGNFPPRFSGLQFPNYSSELNVNALELDDSALYLCASSPRSRYNEQFFGPGTRLTVL.

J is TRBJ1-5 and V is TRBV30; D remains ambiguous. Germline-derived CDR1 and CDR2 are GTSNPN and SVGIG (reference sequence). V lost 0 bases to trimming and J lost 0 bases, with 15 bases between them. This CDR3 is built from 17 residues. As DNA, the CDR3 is TGTGCCTGGAGTGTACCTTTCATGCGGGGTAGCAATCAGCCCCAGCATTTT. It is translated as CAWSVPFMRGSNQPQHF.

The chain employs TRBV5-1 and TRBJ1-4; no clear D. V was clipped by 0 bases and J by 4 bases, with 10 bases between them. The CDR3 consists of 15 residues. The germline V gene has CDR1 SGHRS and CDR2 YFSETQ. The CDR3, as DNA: TGCGCCAGCAGCTTGGGTGGGCGGTATAATGAAAAACTGTTTTTT. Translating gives CASSLGGRYNEKLFF.

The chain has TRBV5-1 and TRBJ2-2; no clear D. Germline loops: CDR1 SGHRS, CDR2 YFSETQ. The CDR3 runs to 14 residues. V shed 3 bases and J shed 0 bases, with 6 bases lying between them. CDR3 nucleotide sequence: TGCGCCAGCAGCTCCATTCCGAACACCGGGGAGCTGTTTTTT. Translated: CASSSIPNTGELFF. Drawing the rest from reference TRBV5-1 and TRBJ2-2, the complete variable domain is KAGVTQTPRYLIKTRGQQVTLSCSPISGHRSVSWYQQTPGQGLQFLFEYFSETQRNKGNFPGRFSGRQFSNSRSEMNVSTLELGDSALYLCASSSIPNTGELFFGEGSRLTVL.